This T cell receptor (beta chain) was sequenced in a study of T cells in Graves' hyperthyroidism and ophthalmopathy (dated by TCRdb to the late 2010s). Context from the whole study: Peripheral blood samples were taken at the time of initial diagnosis, prior to any treatment. After sampling, hyperthyroidism patients received methimazole starting at 30 mg daily, and ophthalmopathy patients received high-dose intravenous methylprednisolone. The paper reports TCR Vbeta CDR3 sequencing of approximately 140 peripheral blood samples: under 45 ophthalmopathy, 75 to 80 hyperthyroidism and around 17 progressor patients. In addition, the study compared T-cell repertoires in thyroid tissue and in blood from over 5 Graves' hyperthyroidism patients. Prospective prediction of ophthalmopathy was tested in an independent validation cohort of approximately 18 hyperthyroidism patients and 15 to 17 patients who later progressed to ophthalmopathy. TCR V-J signatures able to tell the groups apart were searched for in a discovery cohort of 90 to 100 patients, of whom roughly 42 had Graves' ophthalmopathy and about 60 had stable Graves' hyperthyroidism. The 90 to 100 discovery patients were randomly split 7:3 into training and test sets. What the research found in general, with its limitations: During validation, the model predicted progression to ophthalmopathy a median of about 6.5 months ahead of onset, with more than 60% sensitivity and 72% to 80% specificity. In cross-validation, a model built on a 13 V-J signature told ophthalmopathy apart from stable hyperthyroidism with approximately 90% sensitivity and roughly 81% specificity, and in testing the same model reached 80%/75%. Sample size was not statistically predetermined, and blinding of investigators to group allocation was not performed. Most expanded thyroid clonotypes (frequency above 0.001) were also detected in blood, a finding suggesting that blood repertoires may reflect thyroid immune responses.

V is clipped by 2 bases and J by 4 bases, and the sequence between their germline boundaries is 12 bases long. CDR3 length: 15 amino acids, cysteine to phenylalanine. Just CDR3 DNA is preserved here, 45 bases in frame from base 1. In the germline V gene, CDR1 corresponds to KGHSH and CDR2 to LQKENI. The TCR beta CDR3 regions were amplified from RNA transcripts. The TCR CDR3 was subjected to a first round of RT-PCR using the HTBI primer set and the Qiagen OneStep RT-PCR kit. Libraries were constructed in a second round of multiplex PCR, after which size selection and purification were performed. Sequencing of the libraries was done on an Illumina HiSeq2000 using paired-end 100 bp reads. The paper's processing steps were these. Raw data were processed with SOAPnuke, discarding reads with adapters, uncalled bases, mean Phred below 15, or no exact constant-primer or identifier match. High-quality paired reads were merged using COPE v1.2.5, and each unique nucleotide sequence was defined as a clonotype. Clonotypes were aligned to IMGT TRBV, TRBD and TRBJ reference segments using MiTCR v1.1. The analysis included only V-J combinations with a frequency above 0.0001, which together covered 98% to 99.2% of the repertoires. The TCS score was defined as F50 (clonal expansion) divided by E x V (chaos), with BLOSUM62-based TCRdist calculated between CDR3 peptides within each V-J. Welch's t-statistics and random forest reduced some 510 V-J features to around 14, which were used in a naive Bayes classifier (R e1071). TCRdb cleaned the public reads at Q25 with fastp, built clones with MiXCR and kept in-frame beta chains. Rows are unified per CDR3 protein, each entry keeping the most common DNA and genes. These V and J calls originate from TCRdb's pipeline instead of the authors' own analysis. In all, the sample holds roughly 740,000 distinct CDR3 sequences, and 16% of those were seen once. The biggest ten clones account for about 8.4% of the sample.

For this clonotype: What antigen it recognizes has not been identified. One base away there is no much larger clone; base qualities are not given.

Graves' hyperthyroidism was defined as stable when no progression to ophthalmopathy occurred over 18 months of follow-up. Hyperthyroidism patients were newly diagnosed, had a disease duration of under 2 months, and were aged 18 to 65 years. Any patient with an uncontrolled infection, another autoimmune disease, pregnancy or lactation was excluded. Diagnoses relied on clinical symptoms, serum thyroxine and TRAb, thyroid ultrasound and orbital computed tomography. Ficoll-Paque density gradient centrifugation was used to isolate PBMCs from 9.5 to 10 ml of fresh peripheral blood. Total RNA was extracted with Trizol reagent, and quality was checked on an Agilent 2100 Bioanalyzer.

This sequence was found in a young man with Graves' hyperthyroidism. Rearrangement joined TRBV18 to TRBJ2-1, and TRBD2 may be the D gene, going by 5 matching bases. The sample was blood. The nucleotide sequence reads TGTGCCAGCTCACCATATGGCGGGCCGTACAATGAGCAGTTCTTC. Translated, it reads CASSPYGGPYNEQFF.